The present entry profiles one TCR beta chain with its context. The ends were cut back, 3 bases at V and 5 bases at J, with 14 bases in the middle. CDR1 and CDR2 from the germline V gene are LNHDA and SQIVND (reference sequence). The CDR3 totals 14 residues. This sample was included in a study of T cell changes during pregnancy in multiple sclerosis. TCRdb's copy holds only in-frame clones and misses some; the assay was immunoSEQ multiplex PCR. The sample carries some 28,000 clones, 80% to 90% recorded once. The V call is TRBV19, the J call TRBJ2-7; possible D gene TRBD1, 7 bases. This TCR derives from a female donor in good health, enrolled as a control in a pregnancy study. The sample was CD4+ T cells from peripheral blood mononuclear cells, taken in the first trimester of pregnancy. CDR3 nucleotide sequence: TGTGCCAGTAGTATCCGACAGGGAGGAAACGAGCAGTACTTC. This sequence encodes CASSIRQGGNEQYF.